Reported below is one T cell receptor beta chain. The antigen is undetermined. The sample is drawn from a study of T cell responses to AZD1222 COVID-19 vaccine. The wider study: Second-dose groups at about 4 or about 12 weeks were pooled.

Regarding the study as a whole: White British people made up most donors, females outnumbered males, and clonal diversity was possibly underestimated. The study found Spike-specific TCR breadth and depth rose after two AZD1222 doses.

This table comes from immunoSEQ multiplex PCR, and its TCRdb copy is limited to in-frame clones, with some not included. The profile shows 150,000 or so clones, 91% of them singletons. The sequence came from an adult in good health. Specimen: peripheral blood, collected on day 0 of AZD1222 vaccination.

CDR3 sequence reads: CAWDSGNTIYF. CDR3 sequence (DNA): TGTGCCTGGGACAGTGGAAACACCATATATTTT. The chain has TRBV30 and TRBJ1-3; possibly TRBD1 for D (5 bases). The V end was cut by 5 bases, the J end by 3 bases, with 5 bases between. The CDR3 spans 11 residues. Germline assignment: CDR1 GTSNPN and CDR2 SVGIG (reference sequence).